This TCR beta chain stems from a study of CD8+ T cells in alopecia areata. Study results and limitations: Scalp sample data also include resident alphabeta T cells from normal skin.

Comment on this clone: Its specificity is unknown.

Treatment defined: oral pan-JAK inhibitor, 5-10 mg twice daily. PBMC-derived CD4+ and CD8+ T cells were sorted. Following extraction, RNA underwent reverse transcription to cDNA, which served as the sequencing template. The method was immunoSEQ multiplex PCR; TCRdb's version includes in-frame clones alone and lacks a portion of them. The table records about 200,000 clones, less than 45% of them present only once. Trimming took 7 bases from V and 5 from J; bases not matched to a gene: 7. CDR1 and CDR2 (germline): SQVTM, ANQGSEA. This CDR3 is 14 amino acids long. The chain carries TRBV29-1 and TRBJ2-3; 12 nucleotides align to TRBD2. Sequencing was performed on CD4+ T cells sorted from blood, taken at week 34, from a patient treated with tofacitinib. The clonotype was recovered from a human donor with alopecia areata. The CDR3 bases are TGCAGCGCCCCTAGCGGGGGGGCGAAAGATACGCAGTATTTT. Its translation: CSAPSGGAKDTQYF.